This TCR beta chain was identified during a study of T cells in Graves' hyperthyroidism and ophthalmopathy. This clonotype has just a few counts. CDR1 and CDR2 from the germline V gene are LNHDA and SQIVND (reference sequence). The CDR3 runs to 16 residues. The ends were cut back, 4 bases at V and 1 base at J, with 14 bases in the middle. RNA transcripts yielded amplified TCR beta CDR3 regions. A first-round RT-PCR of the TCR CDR3 used the HTBI primer set. TCRdb fed the multiplex PCR reads into MiXCR, producing one record per CDR3 protein. The sample shows more than 550,000 distinct CDR3 sequences, roughly 45% of them seen only once.

V usage is TRBV19 and J usage is TRBJ1-5, with D possibly being TRBD1 (6 bases). Sample: peripheral blood or thyroid tissue (not recorded which). The clonotype comes from an adult man with Graves' disease, either hyperthyroidism or ophthalmopathy (not recorded which). The CDR3 bases are TGTGCCAGTAGTACCAGGGGTGGGGAAAGCAATCAGCCCCAGCATTTT. Translated: CASSTRGGESNQPQHF.